The 11 T cell receptor beta chains listed next were all sequenced from one sample in a study of T cell changes during pregnancy in multiple sclerosis. The table came from immunoSEQ multiplex PCR; TCRdb's copy has only in-frame clones and leaves some out. The sample gives under 50,000 clones, around 92% of which show up once; roughly 8.7% is in the top ten. Sequencing was performed on CD8+ T cells from peripheral blood mononuclear cells, taken in the third trimester of pregnancy. The receptor source for this set is a female donor with multiple sclerosis, enrolled in a pregnancy study.

Remarks on this clone: The junction differs from germline at one of its ends, possibly a read error. The chain uses TRBV7-7 and TRBJ1-1; possibly TRBD1 for D (5 bases). Looked up from germline, CDR1 is SSHAT and CDR2 is FNYEAQ (reference sequence). This CDR3 contains 14 residues. CDR3 bases: TGTGCTAGCAGACCCCTGGGGGGGGACACTGAAGCTTTCTTT. As protein: CASRPLGGDTEAFF.

J is TRBJ1-5 and V is TRBV2; 9 bases agree with TRBD1. The CDR3 consists of 13 residues. V lost 6 bases and J lost 5; bases outside the gene matches: 2. Germline CDR1 reads SNHLY; CDR2 reads FYNNEI. The CDR3 coding sequence is TGTGCCAGCAGGGACAGGGGCTATCAGCCCCAGCATTTT. Amino acids: CASRDRGYQPQHF.

V gene TRBV19 combines with J gene TRBJ2-6; TRBD2 agrees at 7 bases. Trimming at V came to 7 bases and at J to 3 bases, leaving 18 bases not matched to a gene. The CDR3 has 19 residues. From germline, CDR1 is LNHDA and CDR2 SQIVND (reference sequence). The CDR3 DNA is TGTGCCAGTACCCCCAGTCGCGGGGGAGGGTTTGGTGGGGCCAACGTCCTGACTTTC. Its translation is CASTPSRGGGFGGANVLTF.

The chain has TRBV13 and TRBJ2-2; D is possibly TRBD1 (5 bases). Germline V gene data show CDR1 as PRHDT and CDR2 as FYEKMQ (reference sequence). Trimming shortened V by 7 bases and J by 0 bases, and 9 bases separated the two germline ends. This CDR3 contains 14 residues. The DNA for the CDR3 is TGTGCCAGCACTCAGGGCGCGAACACCGGGGAGCTGTTTTTT. Protein: CASTQGANTGELFF. Supplemented by reference TRBV13 and TRBJ2-2, the full variable domain reads AAGVIQSPRHLIKEKRETATLKCYPIPRHDTVYWYQQGPGQDPQFLISFYEKMQSDKGSIPDRFSAQQFSDYHSELNMSSLELGDSALYFCASTQGANTGELFFGEGSRLTVL.

V usage is TRBV7-3 and J usage is TRBJ2-3, with 10 bases that match TRBD2. Germline V CDR1 and CDR2: SGHTA, FQGTGA. The CDR3 consists of 15 residues. V lost 7 bases to trimming and J lost 0 bases; unmatched junction nucleotides: 4. CDR3 sequence reads: CASTLAGASTDTQYF. For the CDR3, the DNA is TGTGCCAGCACCCTAGCGGGGGCAAGCACAGATACGCAGTATTTT.

The CDR3 region is CASSLWPSTDTQYF. The CDR3, as DNA: TGTGCCAGCAGCTTATGGCCGAGCACAGATACGCAGTATTTT. V gene TRBV7-3 combines with J gene TRBJ2-3; D unresolved. This CDR3 comprises 14 residues. Between the trimmed V and J ends, which lost 2 bases and 0 bases, there was a span of 6 bases. Germline assignment: CDR1 SGHTA and CDR2 FQGTGA.

This clone was detected only once. The chain recombines TRBV7-8 with TRBJ1-2; 10 bases are shared with TRBD1. Germline-derived CDR1 and CDR2 are SGHVS and FQNEAQ. The CDR3 length is 13 residues. V shed 5 bases, J shed 8 bases, and the junction held 5 bases outside the gene matches. CDR3 loop: CASSRQGARGYTF. CDR3 nucleotides: TGTGCCAGCAGCAGACAGGGGGCGCGGGGCTACACCTTC.

The chain joins TRBV19 to TRBJ1-2; D is uncertain. The germline CDR1 and CDR2 sequences are LNHDA and SQIVND (reference sequence). This CDR3 has 11 amino acids. The ends were cut back, 7 bases at V and 5 bases at J, with 8 bases in the middle. This CDR3 is CASNGGYGYTF. The CDR3 region has the DNA TGTGCCAGTAACGGCGGGTATGGCTACACCTTC. Filled out from reference TRBV19 and TRBJ1-2, the complete variable domain reads DGGITQSPKYLFRKEGQNVTLSCEQNLNHDAMYWYRQDPGQGLRLIYYSQIVNDFQKGDIAEGYSVSREKKESFPLTVTSAQKNPTAFYLCASNGGYGYTFGSGTRLTVV.

The chain uses TRBV7-3 and TRBJ2-3, with D uncertain. CDR1 is SGHTA, CDR2 FQGTGA, per germline. The V and J ends lost 4 bases and 0 bases respectively, with 5 bases between them. The CDR3 is made up of 13 amino acids. The CDR3 nucleotides are TGTGCCAGCAGCTCCTCTAGCACAGATACGCAGTATTTT. Translation: CASSSSSTDTQYF. Combining the CDR3 with reference TRBV7-3 and TRBJ2-3 gives the whole variable domain GAGVSQTPSNKVTEKGKYVELRCDPISGHTALYWYRQSLGQGPEFLIYFQGTGAADDSGLPNDRFFAVRPEGSVSTLKIQRTERGDSAVYLCASSSSSTDTQYFGPGTRLTVL.

The chain carries TRBV13 and TRBJ2-5; 7 nucleotides align to TRBD1. The V and J ends lost 5 bases and 7 bases, in that order; junction bases with no gene match: 7. The CDR3 runs 13 residues. Germline V gives CDR1 PRHDT, CDR2 FYEKMQ (reference sequence). The CDR3, as DNA: TGTGCCAGCAGCAAAGGGACAGTAGGGACCCAGTACTTC. Its translation is CASSKGTVGTQYF.

The chain joins TRBV6-5 to TRBJ2-2; D remains ambiguous. Between the trimmed V and J ends, which lost 0 bases and 3 bases, there was a span of 11 bases. This CDR3 spans 16 amino acids. Germline V gene lookup returns CDR1 MNHEY and CDR2 SVGAGI. CDR3 sequence reads: CASSYSGPLDTGELFF. CDR3 bases: TGTGCCAGCAGTTACTCGGGCCCTTTAGACACCGGGGAGCTGTTTTTT.